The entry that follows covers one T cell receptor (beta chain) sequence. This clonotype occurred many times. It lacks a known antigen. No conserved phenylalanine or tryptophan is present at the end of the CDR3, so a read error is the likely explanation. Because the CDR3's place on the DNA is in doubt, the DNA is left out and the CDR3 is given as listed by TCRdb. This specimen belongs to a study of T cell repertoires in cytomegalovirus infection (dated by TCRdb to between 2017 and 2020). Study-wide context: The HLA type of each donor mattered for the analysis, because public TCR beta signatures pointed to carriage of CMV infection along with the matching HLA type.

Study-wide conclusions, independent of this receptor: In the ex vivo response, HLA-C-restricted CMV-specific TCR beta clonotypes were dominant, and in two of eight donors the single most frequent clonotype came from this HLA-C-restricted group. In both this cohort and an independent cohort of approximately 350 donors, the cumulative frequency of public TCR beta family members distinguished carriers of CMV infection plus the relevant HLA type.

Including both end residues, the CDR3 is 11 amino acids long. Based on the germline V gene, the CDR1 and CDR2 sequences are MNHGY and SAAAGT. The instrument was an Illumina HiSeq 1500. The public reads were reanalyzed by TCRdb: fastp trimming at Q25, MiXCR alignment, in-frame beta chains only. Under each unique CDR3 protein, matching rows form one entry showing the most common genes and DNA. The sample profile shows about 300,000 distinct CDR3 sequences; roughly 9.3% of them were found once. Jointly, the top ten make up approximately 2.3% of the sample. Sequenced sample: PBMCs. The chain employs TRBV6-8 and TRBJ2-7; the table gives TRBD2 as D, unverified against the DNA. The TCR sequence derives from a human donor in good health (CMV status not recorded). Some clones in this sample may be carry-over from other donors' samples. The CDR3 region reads CASSGGASRGN.